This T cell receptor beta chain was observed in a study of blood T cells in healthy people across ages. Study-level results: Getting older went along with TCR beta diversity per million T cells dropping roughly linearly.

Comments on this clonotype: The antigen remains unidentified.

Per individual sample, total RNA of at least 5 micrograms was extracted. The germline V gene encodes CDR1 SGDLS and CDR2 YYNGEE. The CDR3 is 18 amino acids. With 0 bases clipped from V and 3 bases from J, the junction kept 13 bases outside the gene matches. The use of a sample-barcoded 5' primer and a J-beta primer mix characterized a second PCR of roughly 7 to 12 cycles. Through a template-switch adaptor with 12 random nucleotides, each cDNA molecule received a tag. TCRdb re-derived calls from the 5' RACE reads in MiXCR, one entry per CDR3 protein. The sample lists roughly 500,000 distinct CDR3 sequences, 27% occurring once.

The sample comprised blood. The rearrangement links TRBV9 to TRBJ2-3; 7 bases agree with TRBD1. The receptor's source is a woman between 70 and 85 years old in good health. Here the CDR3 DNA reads TGTGCCAGCAGCGTAGGTCGGACAGGCGTTGTGAGGACAGATACGCAGTATTTT. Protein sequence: CASSVGRTGVVRTDTQYF.